One sample yielded the 5 T cell receptor beta chains listed below, sequenced in a study of T cell responses to AZD1222 COVID-19 vaccine. TCRdb keeps only in-frame clones here, not all; method: immunoSEQ multiplex PCR. Among tens of thousands of clones listed, under 90% were seen once. The sequences come from peripheral blood, collected on day 0 of AZD1222 vaccination. Source of these receptors: an adult in good health.

In its sample, this clone was seen once. The chain has TRBV5-1 and TRBJ2-7, with D perhaps TRBD2 (6 bases). This CDR3 is 14 amino acids long. Germline lookup yields CDR1 SGHRS and CDR2 YFSETQ. Trimming took 0 bases from V and 0 from J, leaving 7 bases between them. In DNA, the CDR3 is TGCGCCAGCAGCTTGGACGGGAGCTCCTACGAGCAGTACTTC. Translation gives CASSLDGSSYEQYF.

In regard to this clone: Relative to the germline gene, one junction end is altered; a read error may explain this. The chain uses TRBV18 and TRBJ1-2; 8 bases match TRBD1. The germline V gene encodes CDR1 KGHSH and CDR2 LQKENI. The CDR3 consists of 14 residues. The CDR3 nucleotides are TGTGCCAGCTCGCCACCGGGACAGGCGTTTGGCTACACCTTC. It is translated as CASSPPGQAFGYTF.

V usage is TRBV5-1 and J usage is TRBJ1-4, with 9 bases identical to TRBD1. This CDR3 has 16 amino acids. Germline CDR1 SGHRS, CDR2 YFSETQ. Trimming at V came to 4 bases and at J to 8 bases, leaving 12 bases not matched to a gene. As DNA, the CDR3 is TGCGCCAGCAGCATAGAACAGGGGGCAAGTGGCGAAAAACTGTTTTTT. This codes for CASSIEQGASGEKLFF.

This clone was counted only a few times. The V gene is TRBV24-1, the J gene TRBJ2-1, with TRBD2 matching over 11 bases. The CDR3 is 16 residues long. V shed 4 bases, J shed 7 bases, and the junction held 8 bases outside the gene matches. Germline values: CDR1 KGHDR, CDR2 SFDVKD. CDR3 region: CATSDYTSGRGNEQFF. CDR3 DNA: TGTGCCACCAGTGACTACACTAGCGGGAGAGGGAATGAGCAGTTCTTC.

This chain joins TRBV5-1 and TRBJ2-6; D is ambiguous. The length of the CDR3 is 16 residues. V shed 3 bases and J shed 4 bases, with 14 bases lying between them. Per the germline V gene, CDR1 is SGHRS and CDR2 is YFSETQ. CDR3 nucleotide sequence: TGCGCCAGCAGCTCGTATCGGTTCTCCGGGGCCAACGTCCTGACTTTC. Its translation is CASSSYRFSGANVLTF.